The 2 T cell receptor beta chains listed next were all sequenced from one sample in a study of cytomegalovirus exposure and HLA in healthy donors. PCR involved 60 Vbeta and 13 Jbeta primers. Repertoires were generated with immunoSEQ multiplex PCR, while TCRdb's copy carries only in-frame clones and drops some. This sample has 180,000 or so clones; just under 80% occur once, and the top ten carry approximately 2.6%. The material sequenced was PBMCs. The receptor set was obtained from a female donor in good health and CMV-seronegative.

The chain uses TRBV2 and TRBJ1-1; TRBD1 is a possible D gene (5 bases). The CDR3 has 14 residues. V was clipped by 7 bases and J by 0 bases, with 12 bases between them. Germline lookup yields CDR1 SNHLY and CDR2 FYNNEI. The CDR3 nucleotides are TGTGCCAGCATCCGGACATATATGAACACTGAAGCTTTCTTT. Translation: CASIRTYMNTEAFF.

CDR3 nucleotides: TGTGCCAGCAGCTTAGGGGGAGGGCCTTTCAATGAGCAGTTCTTC. Encoded protein: CASSLGGGPFNEQFF. The chain links TRBV7-3 to TRBJ2-1; 7 bases fit TRBD2. Germline V lookup: CDR1 SGHTA, CDR2 FQGTGA. This CDR3 spans 15 amino acids. The J segment lost 6 bases and the V segment lost 2 bases, leaving 7 bases of the junction unmatched.